This passage covers 28 T cell receptor beta chains from one sample sequenced in a study of cytomegalovirus exposure and HLA in healthy donors. This PCR relied on a set of 60 Vbeta primers and 13 Jbeta primers. The method was immunoSEQ multiplex PCR; TCRdb's version includes in-frame clones alone and lacks a portion of them. The profile shows some 130,000 clones, under 90% of them singletons. The sample was PBMCs. The receptor source for this set is a man between 18 and 29 years old in good health and CMV-seronegative.

CDR3 nucleotide sequence: TGTGCCAGCAGCGCAGGGACAACGAACACTGAAGCTTTCTTT. Protein: CASSAGTTNTEAFF. The V call is TRBV13, the J call TRBJ1-1; TRBD1 might be the D (6 bases). Germline V gene sequence: CDR1 PRHDT, CDR2 FYEKMQ (reference sequence). V lost 5 bases, J lost 1 base, and 11 bases lay in between. The CDR3 is made up of 14 amino acids.

The chain joins TRBV21-1 to TRBJ1-2. TRBV21-1 is assigned pseudogene status. The CDR3 covers 18 residues. The DNA of the CDR3 is TGTGCCAGCAGCAAAGGGAACTCTATTCGCGAGGGTAACTATGGCTACACCTTC. It yields the protein CASSKGNSIREGNYGYTF.

This chain uses TRBV28 with TRBJ2-7; TRBD1 might be the D (6 bases). In germline, CDR1 is MDHEN, CDR2 SYDVKM. The germline V and J ends were trimmed by 7 bases and 10 bases, with 26 bases remaining between them. The CDR3 is made up of 15 amino acids. The CDR3: CASTIGSGHNSRQYF. CDR3 nucleotide sequence: TGTGCCAGCACCATTGGGTCGGGACATAATAGTCGTCAGTACTTC.

The chain links TRBV7-9 to TRBJ2-7; a possible D gene is TRBD2 (7 bases). V shed 2 bases and J shed 4 bases, with 18 bases lying between them. Germline CDR1 reads SEHNR; CDR2 reads FQNEAQ (reference sequence). The CDR3 runs to 16 residues. The CDR3 bases are TGTGCCAGCAGCTTAAGGGGGGGCCTTGGAGCTTACGAGCAGTACTTC. Protein product: CASSLRGGLGAYEQYF.

The chain has TRBV9 and TRBJ1-2; no definite D call. Per germline, CDR1 SGDLS and CDR2 YYNGEE. Trimming took off 4 bases at V and 4 bases at J, with 11 bases between the two ends. The CDR3 sequence is 13 residues long. The CDR3 DNA sequence: TGTGCCAGCAGCTCCCTATCGGGCTATGGCTACACCTTC. This codes for CASSSLSGYGYTF.

The chain has TRBV30 and TRBJ1-6; D not certain. Germline V gives CDR1 GTSNPN, CDR2 SVGIG (reference sequence). V was cut by 8 bases and J by 5 bases, with 10 bases left in between. The CDR3 extends over 12 amino acids. Here the CDR3 reads CASGLDNSPLHF. The DNA of the CDR3 is TGTGCCAGCGGGCTTGATAATTCACCCCTCCACTTT.

The chain combines TRBV7-6 with TRBJ1-3; unclear D gene. CDR1 and CDR2 from the germline V gene are SGHVS and FNYEAQ. The CDR3 is 17 residues long. Deletions cut 1 base from V and 0 bases from J, with 13 bases between. The CDR3, as DNA: TGTGCCAGCAGCTTAGTCTTTCGAGGTACCTCTGGAAACACCATATATTTT. Translation: CASSLVFRGTSGNTIYF.

This chain joins TRBV7-2 and TRBJ2-5; D ambiguous. CDR1 is SGHTA and CDR2 is FQGNSA in the germline V gene. Trimming cost V 8 bases and J 4 bases, with 11 bases left between them. The CDR3 consists of 12 residues. The CDR3, as DNA: TGTGCCAGCGCCGCGGTACTAGAGACCCAGTACTTC. The encoded protein is CASAAVLETQYF.

The J gene is TRBJ1-6, the V gene TRBV6-5; D is possibly TRBD1 (5 bases). The CDR3 extends over 15 amino acids. CDR1 and CDR2 from the germline V gene are MNHEY and SVGAGI. Trimming removed 5 bases at V and 4 bases at J, with 12 bases between. The CDR3 DNA follows: TGTGCCAGCAGTCGACAGAGCGCGTATAATTCACCCCTCCACTTT. Its protein is CASSRQSAYNSPLHF.

The V gene is TRBV5-1, the J gene TRBJ1-6; D is undetermined. In germline, CDR1 is SGHRS, CDR2 YFSETQ. This CDR3 contains 13 residues. Trimming pared 0 bases from V and 8 bases from J, leaving 6 bases between. DNA of the CDR3: TGCGCCAGCAGCTTGGGCGTAGATTCACCCCTCCACTTT. Translating gives CASSLGVDSPLHF.

This chain connects TRBV7-7 to TRBJ2-1; 7 bases are shared with TRBD1. V shed 0 bases, J shed 7 bases, and the junction held 3 bases outside the gene matches. The CDR3 runs 14 residues. The V gene's germline CDR1 is SSHAT and CDR2 FNYEAQ (reference sequence). This chain's CDR3 is CASSLAGQRNEQFF. The CDR3 DNA sequence: TGTGCCAGCAGCTTAGCGGGACAGAGAAATGAGCAGTTCTTC. Looking up the rest from reference TRBV7-7 and TRBJ2-1 gives the full variable domain: GAGVSQSPRYKVTKRGQDVTLRCDPISSHATLYWYQQALGQGPEFLTYFNYEAQPDKSGLPSDRFSAERPEGSISTLTIQRTEQRDSAMYRCASSLAGQRNEQFFGPGTRLTVL.

The genes are TRBV7-2 and TRBJ1-1; maybe TRBD1 (5 bases). CDR3 length: 16 residues. The V and J ends lost 5 bases and 0 bases respectively, with 16 bases between them. CDR1 is SGHTA and CDR2 is FQGNSA in the germline V gene. The CDR3 nucleotides read TGTGCCAGCAGCCCCCGGATGGGGGGAATGAACACTGAAGCTTTCTTT. This encodes CASSPRMGGMNTEAFF.

CDR3 DNA: TGTGCCAGCAGCGTAGGTGGGCGGGAGGCTCAGCCCCAGCATTTT. Protein product: CASSVGGREAQPQHF. The V and J genes are TRBV9 and TRBJ1-5; no clear D gene. CDR1 is SGDLS and CDR2 is YYNGEE in the germline V gene. V was cut by 0 bases and J by 6 bases, with 13 bases left in between. This CDR3 is built from 15 residues. Complete variable domain (other parts from reference TRBV9 and TRBJ1-5): DSGVTQTPKHLITATGQRVTLRCSPRSGDLSVYWYQQSLDQGLQFLIQYYNGEERAKGNILERFSAQQFPDLHSELNLSSLELGDSALYFCASSVGGREAQPQHFGDGTRLSIL.

In this sample, this clone turned up once. V and J are TRBV18 and TRBJ1-4; 7 positions agree with TRBD1. Germline trimming cut 1 base from V and 0 bases from J; bases unmatched to any gene: 5. Germline loops: CDR1 KGHSH, CDR2 LQKENI. CDR3 length equals 17 residues. The CDR3 nucleotides are TGTGCCAGCTCACCACTAGCCGGGACAGCAACTAATGAAAAACTGTTTTTT. Translated: CASSPLAGTATNEKLFF. Looking up the rest from reference TRBV18 and TRBJ1-4 gives the full variable domain: NAGVMQNPRHLVRRRGQEARLRCSPMKGHSHVYWYRQLPEEGLKFMVYLQKENIIDESGMPKERFSAEFPKEGPSILRIQQVVRGDSAAYFCASSPLAGTATNEKLFFGSGTQLSVL.

This chain's CDR3 is CASSMTPGQRNSPLHF. CDR3 coding DNA: TGTGCCAGTAGTATGACGCCGGGACAGAGAAATTCACCCCTCCACTTT. The J gene is TRBJ1-6, the V gene TRBV19; TRBD1 matches 7 bases. V lost 3 bases and J lost 7; bases outside the gene matches: 9. Germline values: CDR1 LNHDA, CDR2 SQIVND (reference sequence). This CDR3 is 16 amino acids long.

The chain links TRBV30 to TRBJ2-7, with D perhaps TRBD1 (5 bases). Germline CDR1 GTSNPN, CDR2 SVGIG (reference sequence). The CDR3 extends over 15 amino acids. V was trimmed by 5 bases and J by 0 bases, leaving 17 bases between them. Written as DNA, the CDR3 is TGTGCCTGGGTTGAAGTAACAGGCCGCTCCTACGAGCAGTACTTC. Its protein product is CAWVEVTGRSYEQYF.

The chain uses TRBV30 and TRBJ2-2; tentative D call: TRBD1 (5 bases). The ends were cut back, 0 bases at V and 7 bases at J, with 9 bases in the middle. Germline V lookup: CDR1 GTSNPN, CDR2 SVGIG (reference sequence). The CDR3 loop spans 13 amino acids. DNA for the CDR3: TGTGCCTGGAGTGTAAGGGGCGTCGGGGAGCTGTTTTTT. It is translated as CAWSVRGVGELFF.

This chain's CDR3 is CASKERGGDEQFF. For the CDR3, the DNA is TGTGCCAGCAAAGAGCGGGGGGGCGATGAGCAGTTCTTC. The rearrangement uses TRBV6-1 and TRBJ2-1, with TRBD2 matching over 10 bases. Per the germline V gene, CDR1 is MNHNS and CDR2 is SASEGT. The J segment lost 8 bases and the V segment lost 7 bases, leaving 5 bases of the junction unmatched. The CDR3 extends over 13 amino acids.

The rearrangement links TRBV10-3 to TRBJ2-5; the match to TRBD2 covers 9 bases. Germline-derived CDR1 and CDR2 are ENHRY and SYGVKD. V shed 6 bases and J 2 bases; nucleotides not matched to a gene: 7. The CDR3 totals 15 residues. The CDR3: CAISERGAYQETQYF. CDR3 coding DNA: TGTGCCATCAGCGAGCGGGGGGCATATCAAGAGACCCAGTACTTC.

This clone was recorded once. The genes are TRBV5-1 and TRBJ2-1, with TRBD2 as a possible D gene (6 bases). The CDR3 loop spans 15 amino acids. Germline V CDR1 and CDR2: SGHRS, YFSETQ. Trimming took 6 bases from V and 4 from J, leaving 17 bases between them. The CDR3 DNA sequence: TGCGCCAGCAAGCTTGGAGGGGATATTTACAATGAGCAGTTCTTC. Its protein is CASKLGGDIYNEQFF.

The genes are TRBV7-9 and TRBJ2-7; 7 bases line up with TRBD2. Germline CDR1 SEHNR, CDR2 FQNEAQ (reference sequence). The junction had 10 bases not matched to a gene; V was cut back by 8 bases and J by 3 bases. The CDR3 extends over 14 amino acids. The DNA for the CDR3 is TGTGCCAGCGAGGGAGGGGAGAGGAGCTACGAGCAGTACTTC. Its translation: CASEGGERSYEQYF.

The sample holds a few counts of this clone. V and J are TRBV30 and TRBJ2-3; tentatively, D is TRBD1 (6 bases). Trimming left V 2 bases short and J 0 bases short, with 12 bases between. Germline-derived CDR1 and CDR2 are GTSNPN and SVGIG (reference sequence). The CDR3 is 15 amino acids. CDR3: CAWSLGHTSTDTQYF. The CDR3 DNA follows: TGTGCCTGGAGTTTGGGACACACTAGCACAGATACGCAGTATTTT.

The chain carries TRBV9 and TRBJ1-5, with D tentatively TRBD1 (5 bases). CDR3 length equals 14 residues. Trimming took 4 bases from V and 7 from J, leaving 15 bases between them. Germline CDR1 is SGDLS and CDR2 is YYNGEE. In DNA, the CDR3 is TGTGCCAGCAGCCCCACAGGAGAGAGGCAGCCCCAGCATTTT. Encoded protein: CASSPTGERQPQHF.

The V gene is TRBV5-1, the J gene TRBJ1-1; a possible D gene is TRBD1 (5 bases). The CDR3 is 13 residues long. V was clipped by 3 bases and J by 3 bases, with 9 bases between them. CDR1 is SGHRS and CDR2 is YFSETQ in the germline V gene. The CDR3, as DNA: TGCGCCAGCAGCTCCAGGGAATACACTGAAGCTTTCTTT. As protein: CASSSREYTEAFF.

This clone has only a few counts. The chain combines TRBV6-5 with TRBJ1-4; 8 bases map to TRBD1. The CDR3 is 15 amino acids. Looked up from germline, CDR1 is MNHEY and CDR2 is SVGAGI. V shed 6 bases, J shed 3 bases, and the junction held 6 bases outside the gene matches. CDR3 amino acids: CASSIGTGPNEKLFF. The CDR3 DNA sequence: TGTGCCAGCAGCATCGGGACAGGTCCTAATGAAAAACTGTTTTTT.

The J gene is TRBJ1-1, the V gene TRBV9, with D possibly TRBD1 on 6 matching bases. Germline V lookup: CDR1 SGDLS, CDR2 YYNGEE. CDR3 size: 15 residues. The V end lost 3 bases, the J end lost 4 bases, and 16 bases lay between the germline ends. CDR3 nucleotides: TGTGCCAGCAGCGCGGGGGGGGGCCTGGGCACTGAAGCTTTCTTT. It specifies CASSAGGGLGTEAFF.

The J gene is TRBJ2-7, the V gene TRBV27, with 7 nucleotides matching TRBD1. V lost 8 bases to trimming and J lost 2 bases; unmatched junction nucleotides: 6. Germline assignment: CDR1 MNHEY and CDR2 SMNVEV (reference sequence). The CDR3 is 13 amino acids. CDR3: CASGPGGTYEQYF. The CDR3 DNA is TGTGCCAGCGGCCCAGGGGGAACCTACGAGCAGTACTTC.

The chain couples TRBV9 to TRBJ2-4, with 8 bases lining up with TRBD2. Looked up from germline, CDR1 is SGDLS and CDR2 is YYNGEE. The CDR3 spans 15 residues. V dropped 5 bases and J dropped 6; count of bases not matched to a gene: 10. CDR3 coding DNA: TGTGCCAGCAGTGCCGGGGGGGGACAAGTAAACATTCAGTACTTC. This translates into CASSAGGGQVNIQYF.